A selection of T cell receptor beta chains follows, all from one sample in a study of identical twins. One entry per CDR3 protein results from TCRdb running MiXCR on the 5' RACE reads. There are under 250,000 distinct CDR3 sequences in the sample; 7.5% occur only once, and around 2.1% lies in the top ten. These data were also filed under a second study, of yellow fever vaccine responses in identical twins.

Sequencing used memory (CD45RO+) T cells sorted from blood. The receptors here all came from a woman younger than 30 in good health. The CDR3 runs from the conserved cysteine through the conserved F or W. D genes are given only for firm matches. Only part of the rows carry a size: once, few, many, or a class if the clone is expanded.

TRBV5-6	.	.	TRBJ2-5	CASTRGGLDKRQETQYF	TGTGCCAGCACCCGTGGAGGCTTGGATAAGCGGCAAGAGACCCAGTACTTC
TRBV12-3/TRBV12-4	TRBD1	many	TRBJ1-3	CASSLGGVTGAGNTIYF	TGTGCCAGCAGTTTAGGAGGTGTGACAGGGGCTGGAAACACCATATATTTT
TRBV25-1	.	few	TRBJ2-6	CASSDITRSGANVLTF	TGTGCCAGCAGTGATATCACCCGCTCTGGGGCCAACGTCCTGACTTTC
TRBV12-3/TRBV12-4	.	many	TRBJ2-2	CASSSDRAGELFF	TGTGCCAGCAGTTCAGACAGAGCCGGGGAGCTGTTTTTT
TRBV10-1	.	few	TRBJ2-3	CASSDGTSRGTDTQYF	TGCGCCAGCAGTGATGGAACCAGCCGTGGCACAGATACGCAGTATTTT
TRBV12-3/TRBV12-4	.	few	TRBJ2-3	CASSLARGGTQYF	TGTGCCAGCAGTTTAGCGAGGGGCGGTACGCAGTATTTT
TRBV5-1	.	many	TRBJ2-5	CASSPWSGDQETQYF	TGCGCCAGCAGCCCCTGGTCCGGGGATCAAGAGACCCAGTACTTC
TRBV2	.	many	TRBJ2-3	CASSGGDGTDTQYF	TGTGCCAGCAGTGGCGGGGACGGGACAGATACGCAGTATTTT
TRBV2	.	few	TRBJ1-2	CASGGSYGYTF	TGTGCCAGCGGGGGTAGCTATGGCTACACCTTC
TRBV3-1	.	few	TRBJ1-1	CASSQGGRENTEAFF	TGTGCCAGCAGCCAAGGCGGGAGGGAAAACACTGAAGCTTTCTTT
TRBV12-3/TRBV12-4	TRBD2	few	TRBJ2-1	CASRPLLSSGRSSYNEQFF	TGTGCCAGCAGACCACTCTTATCTAGCGGGAGATCCTCCTACAATGAGCAGTTCTTC
TRBV21-1	.	many	TRBJ2-1	CASSKVENEQFF	TGTGCCAGCAGCAAAGTTGAGAATGAGCAGTTCTTC
TRBV12-3/TRBV12-4	.	few	TRBJ2-3	CASSPGLGQVTDTQYF	TGTGCCAGCAGTCCCGGGCTGGGTCAAGTGACAGATACGCAGTATTTT
TRBV18	TRBD2	few	TRBJ2-7	CASSVGLADVSEQYF	TGTGCCAGCTCAGTTGGACTAGCAGACGTCTCGGAGCAGTACTTC
TRBV5-1	.	many	TRBJ2-2	CASSLVGPPGELFF	TGCGCCAGCAGCTTGGTCGGACCCCCCGGGGAGCTGTTTTTT
TRBV5-1	.	few	TRBJ1-2	CASSLQDGASGYTF	TGCGCCAGCAGCTTACAGGACGGGGCTTCTGGCTACACCTTC
TRBV7-2	.	.	TRBJ1-6	CASSLAGNSPLHF	TGTGCCAGCAGCCTCGCGGGGAATTCACCCCTCCACTTT
TRBV12-5	TRBD2	many	TRBJ2-7	CASGFRVEAGEREQYF	TGTGCTAGTGGGTTCCGGGTTGAAGCGGGAGAGAGGGAGCAGTACTTC
TRBV4-2	.	.	TRBJ1-2	CASSQESQGGGYTF	TGTGCCAGCAGCCAAGAATCGCAGGGTGGTGGCTACACCTTC
TRBV6-1	.	.	TRBJ2-1	CASTYARGQYNEQFF	TGTGCCAGCACCTATGCCCGAGGACAGTACAATGAGCAGTTCTTC
TRBV20-1	TRBD2	.	TRBJ2-7	CSARGGTSGESYEQYF	TGCAGTGCTAGAGGAGGGACTAGCGGGGAGAGCTACGAGCAGTACTTC
TRBV2	TRBD2	few	TRBJ2-1	CASSESASGGANEQFF	TGTGCCAGCAGTGAGTCGGCTAGCGGGGGGGCCAATGAGCAGTTCTTC
TRBV6-1	.	.	TRBJ2-7	CASSNRGAYEQYF	TGTGCCAGCAGCAACCGAGGCGCCTACGAGCAGTACTTC
TRBV19	.	many	TRBJ2-4	CASSRVTGLAKNIQYF	TGTGCCAGTAGTAGGGTGACAGGACTAGCCAAAAACATTCAGTACTTC
TRBV3-1	.	many	TRBJ2-7	CASSHSSTGSEQYF	TGTGCCAGCAGCCATTCAAGCACAGGGAGCGAGCAGTACTTC
TRBV7-9	.	many	TRBJ2-5	CASSLEVRDETQYF	TGTGCCAGCAGCTTAGAGGTCAGGGACGAGACCCAGTACTTC
TRBV24-1	.	many	TRBJ2-1	CATSGTDSYNEQFF	TGTGCCACCAGTGGGACAGACTCCTACAATGAGCAGTTCTTC
TRBV28	.	few	TRBJ2-4	CASSTPTESINIQYF	TGTGCCAGCAGTACCCCGACAGAGTCCATAAACATTCAGTACTTC
TRBV6-1	TRBD2	.	TRBJ2-1	CASSEAGGYNEQFF	TGTGCCAGCAGTGAAGCGGGAGGGTACAATGAGCAGTTCTTC
TRBV2	TRBD1	.	TRBJ2-3	CASRETGVDTQYF	TGTGCCAGCAGAGAGACAGGGGTGGATACGCAGTATTTT
TRBV10-3	TRBD2	.	TRBJ2-4	CAIPTLAQEENIQYF	TGTGCCATCCCTACACTAGCGCAAGAAGAAAACATTCAGTACTTC
TRBV25-1	.	.	TRBJ2-3	CASSEGGARADTQYF	TGTGCCAGCAGTGAAGGGGGGGCTCGGGCAGATACGCAGTATTTT
TRBV25-1	.	many	TRBJ2-2	CASSEDKSNTGELFF	TGTGCCAGCAGTGAAGACAAGAGCAACACCGGGGAGCTGTTTTTT
TRBV21-1	.	.	TRBJ2-7	CASSKRSGSSYEQYF	TGTGCCAGCAGCAAACGATCGGGGAGCTCCTACGAGCAGTACTTC
TRBV6-2/TRBV6-3	.	.	TRBJ1-1	CASSYLRRDEAFF	TGTGCCAGCAGTTATCTTCGTAGGGATGAAGCTTTCTTT
TRBV28	TRBD1	.	TRBJ2-1	CASSLRGTVGSYNEQFF	TGTGCCAGCAGTTTAAGGGGGACAGTCGGCTCCTACAATGAGCAGTTCTTC
TRBV24-1	TRBD1	.	TRBJ2-1	CATSDRDRGRWNEQFF	TGTGCCACCAGTGACCGGGACAGGGGCCGCTGGAATGAGCAGTTCTTC
TRBV28	TRBD2	few	TRBJ2-1	CASSLYAPGTRNNEQFF	TGTGCCAGCAGTTTGTACGCTCCAGGGACTAGAAACAATGAGCAGTTCTTC
TRBV18	TRBD1	few	TRBJ2-4	CASSPDRRNIQYF	TGTGCCAGCTCACCGGACAGGAGAAACATTCAGTACTTC
TRBV12-5	.	.	TRBJ2-3	CASGVAGEPLRTDTQYF	TGTGCTAGTGGTGTTGCCGGGGAGCCCCTAAGAACAGATACGCAGTATTTT
TRBV5-1	TRBD1	.	TRBJ2-7	CASSLEGTGLYEQYF	TGCGCCAGCAGCTTGGAAGGGACAGGGCTTTACGAGCAGTACTTC
TRBV6-1	.	few	TRBJ1-2	CASSLGLSYGYTF	TGTGCCAGCAGTCTGGGACTCAGCTATGGCTACACCTTC
TRBV25-1	.	.	TRBJ1-1	CASSEPKWGHQWAEAFF	TGTGCCAGCAGTGAACCCAAGTGGGGACACCAATGGGCTGAAGCTTTCTTT